The 15 T cell receptor beta chains presented below share a single source sample, sequenced in a study of PD-1 blockade in mismatch repair-deficient tumors. Generated by immunoSEQ multiplex PCR, the TCRdb table keeps only in-frame clones and is missing some. The data hold roughly 130,000 clones, with about 90% observed a single time. The material was peripheral blood, obtained just under 74 weeks after starting pembrolizumab. These receptors all stem from an adult with mismatch repair-deficient cancer.

This clone was picked up a small number of times. The junction differs from germline at one of its ends, possibly a read error. The CDR3 here is CASSQEPQETQYF. The DNA for the CDR3 is TGTGCTAGCAGCCAGGAGCCTCAAGAGACCCAGTACTTC. J is TRBJ2-5 and V is TRBV7-7; D call uncertain. Germline V lookup: CDR1 SSHAT, CDR2 FNYEAQ (reference sequence). The CDR3 is 13 residues long.

The chain recombines TRBV4-1 with TRBJ1-1, with D unresolved. Trimming shortened V by 4 bases and J by 4 bases, and 10 bases separated the two germline ends. The CDR3 is 13 amino acids. Germline V gene sequence: CDR1 MGHRA, CDR2 YSYEKL. The CDR3 loop is CASSLPDGTEAFF. CDR3 DNA: TGCGCCAGCAGCCTACCGGACGGCACTGAAGCTTTCTTT.

CDR3 in amino acids: CASIGRDSRDTEAFF. The DNA for the CDR3 is TGCGCCAGCATTGGAAGGGACTCCCGTGACACTGAAGCTTTCTTT. V is TRBV10-2 and J is TRBJ1-1; possible D gene TRBD1, 5 bases. With 7 bases removed from V and 3 bases from J, the gap between germline ends came to 18 bases. The CDR3 runs 15 residues. Germline V lookup: CDR1 WSHSY, CDR2 SAAADI.

The CDR3, as DNA: TGTGCCAGCAGCTTAAGCGTAGAGACCCAGTACTTC. Amino acid sequence: CASSLSVETQYF. The chain combines TRBV7-9 with TRBJ2-5; D is undetermined. V lost 2 bases, J lost 4 bases, and 5 bases lay in between. The CDR3 length is 12 residues. Germline loops: CDR1 SEHNR, CDR2 FQNEAQ (reference sequence).

The CDR3 spells CASTGQGTYEQYF. The CDR3 coding sequence is TGTGCCAGCACAGGACAGGGCACCTACGAGCAGTACTTC. The rearrangement uses TRBV27 and TRBJ2-7, with TRBD1 matching 8 bases. Germline values: CDR1 MNHEY, CDR2 SMNVEV (reference sequence). Trimming at V came to 7 bases and at J to 2 bases, leaving 4 bases not matched to a gene. This CDR3 is 13 amino acids long.

The CDR3, as DNA: TGTGCCAGCCGCTACACAAATAGCAATCAGCCCCAGCATTTT. Its protein product is CASRYTNSNQPQHF. The chain combines TRBV28 with TRBJ1-5, with D uncertain. The CDR3 contains 14 residues. V was clipped by 8 bases and J by 0 bases, with 11 bases between them. In germline, CDR1 is MDHEN, CDR2 SYDVKM. The full variable domain, in which reference TRBV28 and TRBJ1-5 provide the parts outside the CDR3, is DVKVTQSSRYLVKRTGEKVFLECVQDMDHENMFWYRQDPGLGLRLIYFSYDVKMKEKGDIPEGYSVSREKKERFSLILESASTNQTSMYLCASRYTNSNQPQHFGDGTRLSIL.

The chain recombines TRBV11-2 with TRBJ2-7; no clear D gene. The CDR3 sequence is 13 residues long. Trimming shortened V by 1 base and J by 3 bases, and 7 bases separated the two germline ends. The V gene's germline CDR1 is SGHAT and CDR2 FQNNGV. CDR3 region: CASSLGQVYEQYF. CDR3 coding DNA: TGTGCCAGCAGCTTAGGTCAGGTCTACGAGCAGTACTTC.

The gene calls are TRBV30 and TRBJ2-7; perhaps TRBD2 as D (5 bases). Per the germline V gene, CDR1 is GTSNPN and CDR2 is SVGIG (reference sequence). V lost 3 bases to trimming and J lost 3 bases, with 12 bases between them. The CDR3 totals 13 residues. In DNA, the CDR3 is TGTGCCTGGAGGAGGCTAGCTCACTACGAGCAGTACTTC. It yields the protein CAWRRLAHYEQYF. Filled out from reference TRBV30 and TRBJ2-7, the complete variable domain reads SQTIHQWPATLVQPVGSPLSLECTVEGTSNPNLYWYRQAAGRGLQLLFYSVGIGQISSEVPQNLSASRPQDRQFILSSKKLLLSDSGFYLCAWRRLAHYEQYFGPGTRLTVT.

The J gene is TRBJ2-5, the V gene TRBV6-5; tentatively, D is TRBD1 (5 bases). Trimming took 10 bases from V and 2 from J, leaving 11 bases between them. Germline CDR1 reads MNHEY; CDR2 reads SVGAGI. This CDR3 region has 12 residues. CDR3 residues: CANDSDQETQYF. The CDR3 bases are TGTGCCAACGACAGCGATCAAGAGACCCAGTACTTC.

The V and J genes are TRBV14 and TRBJ2-7; perhaps TRBD1 as D (5 bases). CDR1 is SGHDN, CDR2 FVKESK, per germline. V was trimmed by 1 base and J by 1 base, leaving 11 bases between them. This CDR3 region has 15 residues. The CDR3 nucleotides read TGTGCCAGCAGCCAAGGAGCCGACAGATCCTACGAGCAGTACTTC. Translated, it gives CASSQGADRSYEQYF. Supplemented by reference TRBV14 and TRBJ2-7, the full variable domain reads EAGVTQFPSHSVIEKGQTVTLRCDPISGHDNLYWYRRVMGKEIKFLLHFVKESKQDESGMPNNRFLAERTGGTYSTLKVQPAELEDSGVYFCASSQGADRSYEQYFGPGTRLTVT.

V and J are TRBV5-4 and TRBJ2-7, with D possibly TRBD1 on 5 matching bases. V lost 4 bases and J 2 bases, leaving 16 bases between the germline ends. The CDR3 is 15 residues long. Germline lookup yields CDR1 SGHNT and CDR2 YYREEE (reference sequence). This chain's CDR3 is CASSPDSSRAYEQYF. CDR3 nucleotide sequence: TGTGCCAGCAGCCCCGACAGTTCTCGGGCCTACGAGCAGTACTTC. Together with reference TRBV5-4 and TRBJ2-7, the CDR3 gives the full variable domain: ETGVTQSPTHLIKTRGQQVTLRCSSQSGHNTVSWYQQALGQGPQFIFQYYREEENGRGNFPPRFSGLQFPNYSSELNVNALELDDSALYLCASSPDSSRAYEQYFGPGTRLTVT.

The chain uses TRBV30 and TRBJ2-1, with 7 bases identical to TRBD1. Germline trimming cut 4 bases from V and 7 bases from J; bases unmatched to any gene: 7. Germline assignment: CDR1 GTSNPN and CDR2 SVGIG (reference sequence). The CDR3 has 13 amino acids. The CDR3 DNA sequence: TGTGCCTGGAAAGGGGGCGGTTGGAATGAGCAGTTCTTC. It specifies CAWKGGGWNEQFF. The full variable domain, completed using reference TRBV30 and TRBJ2-1, is SQTIHQWPATLVQPVGSPLSLECTVEGTSNPNLYWYRQAAGRGLQLLFYSVGIGQISSEVPQNLSASRPQDRQFILSSKKLLLSDSGFYLCAWKGGGWNEQFFGPGTRLTVL.

The chain uses TRBV11-1 and TRBJ2-7; D possibly matches TRBD1 or TRBD2 (5 bases each). CDR3 length equals 13 residues. Trimming removed 0 bases at V and 3 bases at J, with 6 bases between. Germline values: CDR1 SGHAT, CDR2 FQDESV (reference sequence). CDR3 in amino acids: CASSLAGDYEQYF. The CDR3 DNA reads as TGTGCCAGCAGCTTAGCGGGGGACTACGAGCAGTACTTC.

This clone was recorded once. V usage is TRBV7-3 and J usage is TRBJ2-3; 14 positions agree with TRBD2. V gave up 6 bases and J gave up 7 bases; unmatched junction bases: 9. The CDR3 is 16 residues long. Germline V lookup: CDR1 SGHTA, CDR2 FQGTGA. The CDR3 nucleotides read TGTGCCAGCAGGTCGACTAGCGGGAGGGATCCCTATACGCAGTATTTT. Translation: CASRSTSGRDPYTQYF.

The chain combines TRBV2 with TRBJ1-5; D gene uncertain. Trimming removed 3 bases from V and 3 bases from J, with 15 bases in between. This CDR3 has 16 residues. Per germline, CDR1 SNHLY and CDR2 FYNNEI. The CDR3 DNA sequence: TGTGCCAGCAGTGAGGAGACCGTGGTGGTCAATCAGCCCCAGCATTTT. Amino acid sequence: CASSEETVVVNQPQHF.